The 31 T cell receptor beta chains below were found in one sample sequenced in a study of a mutant IDH1 vaccine in newly diagnosed glioma. Repertoires were generated with immunoSEQ multiplex PCR, while TCRdb's copy carries only in-frame clones and drops some. This sample has about 67,000 clones, with about four fifths found just once. Noted time point: baseline, week 1 (first vaccination visit). Treatment indicated: pre-vaccination baseline after standard-of-care therapy. This specimen was peripheral blood mononuclear cells (PBMCs), taken from a glioma patient treated with radiotherapy, temozolomide or both. The receptors shown here come from a young woman with glioma. Some clones in this sample may be carry-over from other donors' samples.

The J gene is TRBJ2-7, the V gene TRBV5-1; 10 nucleotides align to TRBD2. The germline CDR1 and CDR2 sequences are SGHRS and YFSETQ. Unmatched junction bases numbered 7, after V lost 0 bases and J lost 4 bases. This CDR3 has 16 residues. The CDR3 is CASSLGSTSGTYEQYF. The CDR3 DNA is TGCGCCAGCAGCTTGGGATCCACTAGCGGGACTTACGAGCAGTACTTC.

This clone occurred once. The chain recombines TRBV6-1 with TRBJ2-5; weak D call: TRBD1 (5 bases). Trimming stripped 10 bases from V and 5 bases from J, with 14 bases between. Germline V gene lookup returns CDR1 MNHNS and CDR2 SASEGT. The CDR3 is 12 amino acids. DNA of the CDR3: TGTGCCACCAGCCCAGGGCACGAGACCCAGTACTTC. Translated: CATSPGHETQYF.

This chain connects TRBV19 to TRBJ2-7; 8 bases align to TRBD1. J was trimmed by 5 bases and V by 5 bases; bases with no gene match: 11. Germline lookup yields CDR1 LNHDA and CDR2 SQIVND (reference sequence). CDR3 size: 15 residues. DNA for the CDR3: TGTGCCAGTAGTGTAGGGACAGGCGATCTCCACGAGCAGTACTTC. Residues: CASSVGTGDLHEQYF.

The V and J genes are TRBV5-6 and TRBJ2-5; TRBD2 matches at 7 bases. Germline V gives CDR1 SGHDT, CDR2 YYEEEE. CDR3 length equals 12 residues. The ends lost 0 bases at V and 11 bases at J; junction bases unmatched: 4. The CDR3 here is CASSLGLARQYF. DNA of the CDR3: TGTGCCAGCAGCTTGGGACTAGCACGTCAGTACTTC.

V and J are TRBV7-2 and TRBJ2-5; D perhaps matches TRBD2 (7 bases). Per germline, CDR1 SGHTA and CDR2 FQGNSA. This CDR3 comprises 13 residues. V shed 6 bases and J shed 5 bases, with 13 bases lying between them. The CDR3 reads CASSRGGKETQYF. DNA for the CDR3: TGTGCCAGCAGTAGGGGGGGGAAGGAGACCCAGTACTTC. Complete variable domain (other parts from reference TRBV7-2 and TRBJ2-5): GAGVSQSPSNKVTEKGKDVELRCDPISGHTALYWYRQSLGQGLEFLIYFQGNSAPDKSGLPSDRFSAERTGGSVSTLTIQRTQQEDSAVYLCASSRGGKETQYFGPGTRLLVL.

This chain connects TRBV6-1 to TRBJ2-7; TRBD1 agrees at 11 bases. Per the germline V gene, CDR1 is MNHNS and CDR2 is SASEGT. The CDR3 spans 15 residues. The junction had 5 bases not matched to a gene; V was cut back by 5 bases and J by 2 bases. CDR3 in amino acids: CASSLQGQGAYEQYF. The CDR3 DNA sequence: TGTGCCAGCAGTCTCCAGGGACAGGGGGCCTACGAGCAGTACTTC.

The CDR3 loop reads CASSSSGGSYEQYF. CDR3 bases: TGCGCCAGCAGCTCCTCGGGAGGGTCCTACGAGCAGTACTTC. The chain recombines TRBV5-1 with TRBJ2-7; 8 bases match TRBD2. With 3 bases clipped from V and 1 base from J, the junction kept 3 bases outside the gene matches. The CDR3 runs 14 residues. Germline V lookup: CDR1 SGHRS, CDR2 YFSETQ.

This clone turned up a few times. V and J are TRBV6-1 and TRBJ2-3; TRBD2 matches 9 bases. The CDR3 is 14 amino acids. Germline V gene data show CDR1 as MNHNS and CDR2 as SASEGT. With 11 bases clipped from V and 4 bases from J, the junction kept 10 bases outside the gene matches. DNA for the CDR3: TGTGCCGGACATTTAGCGGGAGAGGCAGATACGCAGTATTTT. Protein product: CAGHLAGEADTQYF.

This clone was counted a single time. The V gene is TRBV18, the J gene TRBJ1-2; D is ambiguous. The CDR3 consists of 14 residues. Germline V gene sequence: CDR1 KGHSH, CDR2 LQKENI. V was cut by 3 bases and J by 2 bases, with 10 bases left in between. CDR3 loop: CASSPRTGNYGYTF. As DNA, the CDR3 is TGTGCCAGCTCACCTCGGACGGGGAACTATGGCTACACCTTC.

The genes are TRBV9 and TRBJ1-6, with 7 bases identical to TRBD1. CDR1 and CDR2 from the germline V gene are SGDLS and YYNGEE. This CDR3 is 12 amino acids long. V was clipped by 3 bases and J by 10 bases; unmatched bases: 1. The CDR3 is CASSAQGSPLHF. DNA for the CDR3: TGTGCCAGCAGCGCACAGGGGTCACCCCTCCACTTT.

The genes are TRBV10-3 and TRBJ2-3, with a tentative D call TRBD2 (6 bases). This CDR3 has 16 amino acids. CDR1 and CDR2 from the germline V gene are ENHRY and SYGVKD. V was trimmed by 0 bases and J by 5 bases, leaving 15 bases between them. The CDR3 DNA follows: TGTGCCATCAGTGAGTCGGACGGGAGTCGAGGAGATACGCAGTATTTT. Translation: CAISESDGSRGDTQYF.

V and J are TRBV13 and TRBJ1-3; 7 bases are shared with TRBD1. The germline gives CDR1 PRHDT, CDR2 FYEKMQ (reference sequence). The CDR3 extends over 19 amino acids. V lost 4 bases and J lost 0; bases outside the gene matches: 15. The CDR3 bases are TGTGCCAGCAGCTCGTTCTATGGGGCAGGGGGGAGCTCTGGAAACACCATATATTTT. Translation: CASSSFYGAGGSSGNTIYF.

The chain joins TRBV6-4 to TRBJ2-3; TRBD2 matches 8 bases. Trimming cost V 0 bases and J 1 base; bases outside gene matches: 0. CDR1 MRHNA and CDR2 SNTAGT come from the germline V gene. CDR3 size: 15 residues. The CDR3 nucleotides read TGTGCCAGCAGTGACTCGCGGGGGGGCACAGATACGCAGTATTTT. Translation: CASSDSRGGTDTQYF.

The chain is built from TRBV7-2 and TRBJ1-1; the D is unclear. With 2 bases removed from V and 6 bases from J, the gap between germline ends came to 10 bases. This CDR3 has 13 residues. Germline-derived CDR1 and CDR2 are SGHTA and FQGNSA. CDR3 sequence reads: CASSLRVPSEAFF. DNA of the CDR3: TGTGCCAGCAGCTTAAGAGTACCGTCTGAAGCTTTCTTT.

V is TRBV11-3 and J is TRBJ1-2; D not certain. Germline-derived CDR1 and CDR2 are SGHNT and YENEEA. This CDR3 has 13 amino acids. V lost 3 bases, J lost 4 bases, and 9 bases lay in between. The DNA of the CDR3 is TGTGCCAGCAGCTTTAAAGGTCCCTATGGCTACACCTTC. Residues: CASSFKGPYGYTF.

The genes are TRBV7-2 and TRBJ2-3; the D is unclear. V was trimmed by 2 bases and J by 0 bases, leaving 12 bases between them. The germline V gene encodes CDR1 SGHTA and CDR2 FQGNSA. This CDR3 has 16 amino acids. Here the CDR3 DNA reads TGTGCCAGCAGCTTACGGTCGGTCGGGAGCACAGATACGCAGTATTTT. Translated: CASSLRSVGSTDTQYF.

The chain uses TRBV5-6 and TRBJ1-2, with TRBD1 identical over 7 bases. The CDR3 length is 13 residues. V shed 0 bases, J shed 8 bases, and the junction held 4 bases outside the gene matches. Germline V gives CDR1 SGHDT, CDR2 YYEEEE. The CDR3 DNA sequence: TGTGCCAGCAGCTTGGGGACAGGAATAGGCTACACCTTC. Its translation is CASSLGTGIGYTF.

The V call is TRBV9, the J call TRBJ1-1; 8 nucleotides align to TRBD1. The CDR3 is 15 residues long. V lost 4 bases and J lost 6; bases outside the gene matches: 11. Germline V CDR1 and CDR2: SGDLS, YYNGEE. The CDR3 is CASSSRGQGFAEAFF. The CDR3 DNA is TGTGCCAGCAGCTCCCGAGGACAGGGATTTGCTGAAGCTTTCTTT.

V is TRBV5-6 and J is TRBJ1-4; D uncertain. Looked up from germline, CDR1 is SGHDT and CDR2 is YYEEEE. Deletions cut 4 bases from V and 5 bases from J, with 15 bases between. This CDR3 comprises 15 residues. The CDR3 bases are TGTGCCAGCAGCACACTGGGAGATACGAATGAAAAACTGTTTTTT. Translation: CASSTLGDTNEKLFF.

V and J are TRBV5-6 and TRBJ2-2; D perhaps matches TRBD2 (6 bases). Germline V lookup: CDR1 SGHDT, CDR2 YYEEEE. This CDR3 contains 16 residues. The germline V and J ends were trimmed by 0 bases and 1 base, with 10 bases remaining between them. DNA of the CDR3: TGTGCCAGCAGCTTGGTTGGGGGGATGAACACCGGGGAGCTGTTTTTT. Amino acid sequence: CASSLVGGMNTGELFF. Drawing the rest from reference TRBV5-6 and TRBJ2-2, the complete variable domain is DAGVTQSPTHLIKTRGQQVTLRCSPKSGHDTVSWYQQALGQGPQFIFQYYEEEERQRGNFPDRFSGHQFPNYSSELNVNALLLGDSALYLCASSLVGGMNTGELFFGEGSRLTVL.

The count of this clone is one. The chain joins TRBV7-9 to TRBJ1-2, with D uncertain. The CDR3 length is 13 residues. V gave up 5 bases and J gave up 4 bases, with 11 bases separating them. Germline-derived CDR1 and CDR2 are SEHNR and FQNEAQ (reference sequence). The CDR3 DNA sequence: TGTGCCAGCAGCCAGAACGGAGGCTATGGCTACACCTTC. Translated, it gives CASSQNGGYGYTF.

The V and J genes are TRBV7-2 and TRBJ2-7; 7 bases map to TRBD2. V gave up 1 base and J gave up 1 base; unmatched junction bases: 7. Germline V gene lookup returns CDR1 SGHTA and CDR2 FQGNSA. The CDR3 has 16 residues. The CDR3 nucleotides are TGTGCCAGCAGCTTAGGACTTCTAGCGGCTTCCTACGAGCAGTACTTC. Translated: CASSLGLLAASYEQYF.

V and J are TRBV6-1 and TRBJ1-5; the D gene is possibly TRBD1 (5 bases). The germline CDR1 and CDR2 sequences are MNHNS and SASEGT. The germline V and J ends were trimmed by 1 base and 4 bases, with 8 bases remaining between them. This CDR3 has 14 residues. The CDR3 here is CASSEVAGNQPQHF. Written as DNA, the CDR3 is TGTGCCAGCAGTGAAGTAGCAGGGAATCAGCCCCAGCATTTT.

This chain joins TRBV5-5 and TRBJ2-7; 16 bases are shared with TRBD2. The germline CDR1 and CDR2 sequences are SGHKS and YYEKEE (reference sequence). Trimming removed 0 bases from V and 0 bases from J; junction bases left unmatched: 6. CDR3 length: 19 amino acids. The CDR3, as DNA: TGTGCCAGCAGCTTGGCGGGACTAGCGGGAGGGACGGGCTCCTACGAGCAGTACTTC. Translation: CASSLAGLAGGTGSYEQYF.

For the CDR3, the DNA is TGTGCCAGTAGTATAGGGACTAGCGGGGGGACTGAGCAGTTCTTC. This sequence encodes CASSIGTSGGTEQFF. The V call is TRBV19, the J call TRBJ2-1, with TRBD2 matching 14 bases. The V and J ends lost 1 base and 9 bases, in that order; junction bases with no gene match: 2. This CDR3 comprises 15 residues. From germline, CDR1 is LNHDA and CDR2 SQIVND (reference sequence).

The chain uses TRBV4-3 and TRBJ2-5; TRBD2 might be the D (6 bases). With 1 base removed from V and 0 bases from J, the gap between germline ends came to 9 bases. Germline assignment: CDR1 LGHNA and CDR2 YSLEER. The CDR3 has 15 residues. CDR3 DNA sequence: TGCGCCAGCAGCCAAGGGTGGGGGGACCAAGAGACCCAGTACTTC. Encoded protein: CASSQGWGDQETQYF.

The J gene is TRBJ1-1, the V gene TRBV29-1; D may be TRBD1 (5 bases). The germline V gene encodes CDR1 SQVTM and CDR2 ANQGSEA. The ends were cut back, 2 bases at V and 1 base at J, with 17 bases in the middle. The CDR3 totals 16 residues. CDR3 protein: CSVERWGPKGNTEAFF. DNA of the CDR3: TGCAGCGTTGAAAGGTGGGGCCCCAAGGGGAACACTGAAGCTTTCTTT.

The chain has TRBV4-3 and TRBJ1-1; D is unresolved. Trimming removed 1 base at V and 3 bases at J, with 9 bases between. Germline CDR1 is LGHNA and CDR2 is YSLEER. The CDR3 consists of 14 residues. The CDR3 DNA sequence: TGCGCCAGCAGCCAAGGAGGGAGGGACACTGAAGCTTTCTTT. This sequence encodes CASSQGGRDTEAFF.

This clone was detected only a few times. This chain links TRBV4-1 with TRBJ1-1; D gene unclear. V was cut by 0 bases and J by 14 bases, with 10 bases left in between. Germline CDR1 MGHRA, CDR2 YSYEKL. CDR3 length: 11 residues. CDR3 in DNA: TGCGCCAGCAGCCAAGAAAGAAGGACCTTCTTT. This translates into CASSQERRTFF.

V gene TRBV30 combines with J gene TRBJ1-5; a possible D gene is TRBD1 (5 bases). Germline V gene lookup returns CDR1 GTSNPN and CDR2 SVGIG (reference sequence). The CDR3 loop spans 15 amino acids. The ends were cut back, 2 bases at V and 1 base at J, with 12 bases in the middle. CDR3 sequence: CAWSRGEVSNQPQHF. DNA of the CDR3: TGTGCCTGGAGTCGAGGGGAAGTCAGCAATCAGCCCCAGCATTTT.

V and J are TRBV6-5 and TRBJ1-4; D perhaps matches TRBD1 (5 bases). The germline V gene has CDR1 MNHEY and CDR2 SVGAGI. The CDR3 sequence is 14 residues long. Trimming removed 3 bases at V and 7 bases at J, with 12 bases between. The CDR3 loop is CASSYRQKTEKLFF. The CDR3 coding sequence is TGTGCCAGCAGTTATCGACAGAAAACTGAAAAACTGTTTTTT.